Each of the 22 T cell receptor beta chains below was sequenced from the same sample in a study of CD8+CD57+ T cells in acquired aplastic anemia. The authors sequenced patients whose flow cytometry had shown CD8+CD57+ cell expansion. Genomic DNA, serving as template, underwent TCR beta VDJ and CDR3 profiling. TCRdb analysed the reads with MiXCR anew, one entry per CDR3 protein. This table has about 160,000 distinct CDR3 sequences, 45% to 55% appearing once. The specimen sequenced was sorted CD4+, CD8+, or CD8+CD57+ T cells (not recorded which) from PBMCs. Receptors were obtained from a human donor with aplastic anemia.

This clonotype was seen many times. The rearrangement joins TRBV7-2 to TRBJ2-5, with 10 bases aligning to TRBD1. J was trimmed by 1 base and V by 5 bases; bases with no gene match: 7. Germline CDR1 reads SGHTA; CDR2 reads FQGNSA. The CDR3 runs 16 residues. The CDR3 nucleotides are TGTGCCAGCAGCCTCCGGGACAGGGGATTCCAAGAGACCCAGTACTTC. As protein: CASSLRDRGFQETQYF.

This clonotype appeared many times. This rearrangement joins TRBV6-1 to TRBJ1-5; TRBD1 agrees at 9 bases. Germline trimming cut 4 bases from V and 7 bases from J; bases unmatched to any gene: 8. Per germline, CDR1 MNHNS and CDR2 SASEGT. The length of the CDR3 is 15 residues. This CDR3 is CASSVTRTGEQPQHF. The DNA for the CDR3 is TGTGCCAGCAGTGTCACCCGGACAGGGGAACAGCCCCAGCATTTT.

This clonotype was counted many times. The chain is built from TRBV5-5 and TRBJ2-5, with D perhaps matching TRBD2 (5 bases). The CDR3 is 14 residues long. Trimming removed 4 bases from V and 7 bases from J, with 17 bases in between. The V gene's germline CDR1 is SGHKS and CDR2 YYEKEE (reference sequence). This chain's CDR3 is CASSPAGGSGTQYF. In nucleotides, the CDR3 is TGTGCCAGCAGCCCTGCGGGCGGATCGGGGACCCAGTACTTC.

Many counts were recorded for this clonotype. V is TRBV6-1 and J is TRBJ2-7, with 7 bases identical to TRBD2. CDR1 MNHNS and CDR2 SASEGT come from the germline V gene. After removal of 1 base from V and 3 bases from J, the junction contained 9 bases not matched to a gene. CDR3 length equals 16 residues. CDR3 amino acids: CASSEGRGSRDYEQYF. The CDR3 DNA is TGTGCCAGCAGTGAAGGTCGCGGGAGCAGGGACTACGAGCAGTACTTC.

In this sample, this clonotype turned up a few times. DNA of the CDR3: TGTGCCAGCTCACCAGCCTTGGGGAACACTGAAGCTTTCTTT. Its protein product is CASSPALGNTEAFF. The V call is TRBV18, the J call TRBJ1-1; no clear D. The CDR3 is 14 amino acids. CDR1 and CDR2 (germline): KGHSH, LQKENI. The V gene lost 2 bases and the J gene lost 1 base, with 8 bases spanning the gap.

This clonotype has a count of ten or more. This chain uses TRBV28 with TRBJ2-5; 7 bases map to TRBD2. Germline V gene data show CDR1 as MDHEN and CDR2 as SYDVKM. J was trimmed by 5 bases and V by 4 bases; bases with no gene match: 4. The length of the CDR3 is 13 residues. CDR3: CASSSGREETQYF. The CDR3 bases are TGTGCCAGCAGTTCAGGGCGGGAGGAGACCCAGTACTTC.

As regards this clonotype: At one boundary the junction diverges from the germline segment, which might be a read error. The chain recombines TRBV4-1 with TRBJ1-1; the D gene is possibly TRBD1 (6 bases). This CDR3 spans 15 amino acids. Germline values: CDR1 MGHRA, CDR2 YSYEKL. The CDR3 protein is CASSLAGAQSTEAFF. CDR3 bases: TGTGCCAGCAGCTTGGCGGGGGCGCAATCCACTGAAGCTTTCTTT.

The count of this clonotype is one. The germline gene is not matched at one end of the junction; a read error may be the cause. The rearrangement links TRBV6-4 to TRBJ2-2, with D possibly matching TRBD2 (6 bases). The CDR3 is 14 residues long. CDR1 and CDR2 (germline): MRHNA, SNTAGT. CDR3 in DNA: TGTGCCAGCAGTAGGGACTTTAACACGGGGGAGCTGTTTTTT. Its protein product is CASSRDFNTGELFF.

The chain is built from TRBV3-1 and TRBJ2-7; the D gene could be TRBD1 or TRBD2 (5 bases each). This CDR3 region has 11 residues. Germline V gene sequence: CDR1 LGHDT, CDR2 YNNKEL (reference sequence). With 8 bases removed from V and 3 bases from J, the gap between germline ends came to 8 bases. For the CDR3, the DNA is TGTGCCAGCGGGACGGACTACGAGCAGTACTTC. It yields the protein CASGTDYEQYF.

The count of this clonotype is one. The chain couples TRBV24-1 to TRBJ2-7; D remains unclear. V lost 5 bases and J 0 bases, leaving 10 bases between the germline ends. Germline V gives CDR1 KGHDR, CDR2 SFDVKD. The CDR3 runs 14 residues. This chain's CDR3 is CATSAAGLSYEQYF. The CDR3 DNA reads TGTGCCACCAGTGCCGCCGGCCTCTCCTACGAGCAGTACTTC.

The rearrangement joins TRBV20-1 to TRBJ2-1, with TRBD2 identical over 10 bases. In germline, CDR1 is DFQATT, CDR2 SNEGSKA (reference sequence). The CDR3 loop spans 16 amino acids. The J segment lost 3 bases and the V segment lost 6 bases, leaving 11 bases of the junction unmatched. This CDR3 reads CSALPTGTSVYNEQFF. Written as DNA, the CDR3 is TGCAGTGCCCTTCCAACCGGGACTAGCGTCTACAATGAGCAGTTCTTC.

In regard to this clonotype: The CDR3 ends on some other residue instead of the conserved phenylalanine or tryptophan, so this is likely a read error. The chain combines TRBV27 with TRBJ2-5, with D perhaps assigned TRBD1 or TRBD2 (5 bases each). With 6 bases removed from V and 5 bases from J, the gap between germline ends came to 16 bases. CDR3 length equals 14 residues. The germline CDR1 and CDR2 sequences are MNHEY and SMNVEV (reference sequence). The CDR3 is CASSSLAGAETQYL. Written as DNA, the CDR3 is TGTGCCAGCAGCAGTTTGGCCGGGGCGGAGACCCAGTACCTC.

The rearrangement uses TRBV28 and TRBJ1-5; TRBD1 is a possible D gene (6 bases). Trimming took 7 bases from V and 11 from J, leaving 18 bases between them. The CDR3 covers 13 residues. Germline CDR1 is MDHEN and CDR2 is SYDVKM. The CDR3 region is CASTTNRGGTQHF. The CDR3 DNA is TGTGCCAGCACCACCAACCGAGGGGGAACCCAGCATTTT.

This clonotype has at least ten counts. The chain couples TRBV6-1 to TRBJ2-1; TRBD2 matches 7 bases. CDR3 length: 16 amino acids. Looked up from germline, CDR1 is MNHNS and CDR2 is SASEGT. The trim removed 6 bases at V and 3 bases at J, leaving 11 bases unmatched. CDR3 protein: CASRRESGNGYNEQFF. The CDR3 DNA reads TGTGCCAGCAGACGGGAGAGCGGGAACGGCTACAATGAGCAGTTCTTC.

This chain connects TRBV2 to TRBJ1-1; a possible D gene is TRBD1 (5 bases). Trimming stripped 8 bases from V and 1 base from J, with 17 bases between. The germline V gene has CDR1 SNHLY and CDR2 FYNNEI. There are 15 residues in the CDR3. CDR3: CASPKGSRTNTEAFF. In DNA, the CDR3 is TGTGCCAGCCCCAAGGGGTCCCGAACGAACACTGAAGCTTTCTTT.

This clonotype occurred many times. This chain joins TRBV12-3 or TRBV12-4 and TRBJ2-3; D is perhaps TRBD2 (6 bases). The CDR3 contains 14 residues. V lost 2 bases and J lost 5, with 11 bases in between. Written as DNA, the CDR3 is TGTGCCAGCAGTTTACTAACCGGGGGAGATACGCAGTATTTT. Translation: CASSLLTGGDTQYF.

This clonotype was detected only once. V gene TRBV19 combines with J gene TRBJ1-2, with D tentatively TRBD1 (5 bases). In germline, CDR1 is LNHDA, CDR2 SQIVND (reference sequence). V lost 6 bases to trimming and J lost 5 bases, with 13 bases between them. CDR3 length: 13 residues. Here the CDR3 reads CASSQGVPYGYTF. CDR3 DNA: TGTGCCAGTAGCCAAGGGGTGCCATATGGCTACACCTTC.

Comments on this clonotype: At one of its ends the junction is not consistent with the germline gene, which may arise from a read error. This chain uses TRBV9 with TRBJ2-7; D is perhaps TRBD1 (5 bases). The germline CDR1 and CDR2 sequences are SGDLS and YYNGEE. The CDR3 consists of 14 residues. As DNA, the CDR3 is TGCGCCAGCAGCGTAGGCAGGGAAGGATACGAGCAGTACTTC. Translation gives CASSVGREGYEQYF.

This clonotype showed up just a few times. The V gene is TRBV7-6, the J gene TRBJ2-3; D gene uncertain. Germline values: CDR1 SGHVS, CDR2 FNYEAQ. The V end lost 1 base, the J end lost 0 bases, and 11 bases lay between the germline ends. This CDR3 has 16 amino acids. The CDR3 sequence: CASSLGLITSTDTQYF. As DNA, the CDR3 is TGTGCCAGCAGCTTAGGACTGATAACTAGCACAGATACGCAGTATTTT. The full variable domain, rest sourced from reference TRBV7-6 and TRBJ2-3, is GAGVSQSPRYKVTKRGQDVALRCDPISGHVSLYWYRQALGQGPEFLTYFNYEAQQDKSGLPNDRFSAERPEGSISTLTIQRTEQRDSAMYRCASSLGLITSTDTQYFGPGTRLTVL.

This clonotype was seen repeatedly, ten times or more. The chain uses TRBV19 and TRBJ2-3, with 11 nucleotides matching TRBD2. The V gene's germline CDR1 is LNHDA and CDR2 SQIVND (reference sequence). There are 16 residues in the CDR3. With V trimmed by 5 bases and J by 3 bases, 7 bases remained unmatched. The CDR3: CASSGRLAGSTDTQYF. The CDR3 region has the DNA TGTGCCAGTAGTGGGCGACTAGCGGGAAGTACAGATACGCAGTATTTT.

This clonotype was detected a few times. One end of the junction varies from germline; a read error may be responsible. V is TRBV19 and J is TRBJ1-4; the D is unclear. Germline values: CDR1 LNHDA, CDR2 SQIVND (reference sequence). The CDR3 extends over 14 amino acids. The CDR3 bases are TGTGCCAGTAGTATAGAGGGCACCGGTGAAAGACTGTTTTTT. Its protein is CASSIEGTGERLFF.

This clonotype was observed a single time. The CDR3 loop is CATSGSSGGANYNEQFF. The CDR3 nucleotides are TGTGCCACCAGTGGGTCTAGCGGGGGGGCAAACTACAATGAGCAGTTCTTC. V and J are TRBV24-1 and TRBJ2-1, with TRBD2 identical over 12 bases. The length of the CDR3 is 17 residues. CDR1 KGHDR and CDR2 SFDVKD come from the germline V gene. The V gene end was trimmed by 5 bases and the J gene end by 3 bases; junction bases not matched to a gene: 7.